The clone carrying this TCR beta chain was counted between two and nine times. As yet, its antigen is unknown. The data stem from a study of cytomegalovirus exposure and HLA in healthy donors. Study outcomes and limitations: Reportedly, a later analysis found an Asian-associated ancestry cluster had fewer N-insertions than the roughly 700-donor mean. Rare sequences made up most TCRs, while some public TCRs were found in many donors.

This CDR3 has 13 amino acids. Germline V gene data show CDR1 as SGHNT and CDR2 as YYREEE (reference sequence). Trimming removed 4 bases from V and 7 bases from J, with 12 bases in between. This PCR relied on a set of 60 Vbeta primers and 13 Jbeta primers. Assay used: immunoSEQ multiplex PCR; TCRdb lists only in-frame clones, some missing. The table records 150,000 or so clones, approximately 82% of them present only once. This chain links TRBV5-4 with TRBJ2-1, with D tentatively TRBD2 (5 bases). Source material: PBMCs. The receptor was isolated from a man in his fifties or sixties in good health and CMV-seropositive. The CDR3 region is CASSVTSGNEQFF. CDR3 DNA sequence: TGTGCCAGCAGCGTTACTAGTGGTAATGAGCAGTTCTTC.